These 6 T cell receptor beta chains came from one sample sequenced in a study of cytomegalovirus exposure and HLA in healthy donors. PCR amplification relied on 60 Vbeta primers (plus 13 Jbeta primers). The repertoire was sequenced with immunoSEQ multiplex PCR; TCRdb's copy has only in-frame clones and lacks some. The repertoire consists of 170,000 or so clones, with 77% occurring once and the leading ten covering 1.4%. The sequenced sample was PBMCs. All receptors come from a woman aged 25 to 39 in good health and CMV-seropositive.

The chain has TRBV29-1 and TRBJ2-1; 7 bases agree with TRBD1. The germline V gene encodes CDR1 SQVTM and CDR2 ANQGSEA. The CDR3 covers 12 residues. The V and J ends lost 6 bases and 4 bases, in that order; junction bases with no gene match: 3. CDR3 sequence (DNA): TGCAGCGTAAGACAGGGTTACAATGAGCAGTTCTTC. This sequence encodes CSVRQGYNEQFF.

The V gene is TRBV4-3, the J gene TRBJ2-7; 9 nucleotides line up with TRBD2. The V segment lost 0 bases and the J segment 6 bases; nucleotides outside the gene matches: 3. Per germline, CDR1 LGHNA and CDR2 YSLEER. The CDR3 extends over 14 amino acids. CDR3 residues: CASSQEGLAGEQYF. The CDR3 bases are TGCGCCAGCAGCCAAGAGGGACTAGCCGGCGAGCAGTACTTC.

This clone was observed a handful of times. The chain joins TRBV30 to TRBJ1-2, with D uncertain. V gave up 4 bases and J gave up 2 bases, with 8 bases separating them. The CDR3 is 12 residues long. In germline, CDR1 is GTSNPN, CDR2 SVGIG (reference sequence). Here the CDR3 DNA reads TGTGCCTGGATACGAGGAAACTATGGCTACACCTTC. Translated: CAWIRGNYGYTF.

This clone was observed a handful of times. V gene TRBV11-3 combines with J gene TRBJ2-2; D perhaps matches TRBD1 (5 bases). This CDR3 comprises 14 residues. The germline V gene has CDR1 SGHNT and CDR2 YENEEA. V dropped 2 bases and J dropped 7 bases, with 11 bases sitting between them. CDR3 sequence: CASSLSPRGGELFF. The CDR3 DNA sequence: TGTGCCAGCAGCTTAAGCCCTAGGGGCGGGGAGCTGTTTTTT.

The chain joins TRBV6-5 to TRBJ2-2; 7 bases fit TRBD1. CDR3 length: 13 amino acids. The ends lost 6 bases at V and 7 bases at J; junction bases unmatched: 5. Germline V gene lookup returns CDR1 MNHEY and CDR2 SVGAGI. The CDR3 is CASSDRVNGELFF. Here the CDR3 DNA reads TGTGCCAGCAGCGACAGGGTAAACGGGGAGCTGTTTTTT.

The V gene is TRBV29-1, the J gene TRBJ2-1; 7 bases fit TRBD2. The CDR3 consists of 14 residues. CDR1 and CDR2 (germline): SQVTM, ANQGSEA. J lost 10 bases, V lost 5 bases, and 14 bases had no gene match. In DNA form, the CDR3 reads TGCAGCGTTCCCCGAGGGGAGGGACCGCGGGAGCAGTTCTTC. Its protein product is CSVPRGEGPREQFF.